Shown below are 9 T cell receptor beta chains from a single sample sequenced in a study of cytomegalovirus exposure and HLA in healthy donors. PCR was performed using 60 Vbeta and 13 Jbeta primers. Libraries were prepared by immunoSEQ multiplex PCR; TCRdb keeps only in-frame clonotypes and omits some of them. The table has around 90,000 clones, around three quarters seen once. Material: PBMCs. Receptors were obtained from a male donor in good health and CMV-seropositive.

This chain links TRBV9 with TRBJ2-2, with D possibly TRBD2 on 5 matching bases. V was pared by 4 bases and J by 6 bases, with 19 bases between. Germline CDR1 SGDLS, CDR2 YYNGEE. The CDR3 contains 16 residues. The DNA for the CDR3 is TGTGCCAGCAGCCCCCAAGGGAGACCGGGTTCCGGGGAGCTGTTTTTT. The encoded protein is CASSPQGRPGSGELFF.

The CDR3 region has the DNA TGTGCCAGCAGCTTAGATTTGCGAAATACGCAGTATTTT. This sequence encodes CASSLDLRNTQYF. The genes are TRBV7-2 and TRBJ2-3; D remains unclear. The CDR3 extends over 13 amino acids. V was shortened by 1 base and J by 7 bases, with 9 bases between the two germline ends. Germline V gene data show CDR1 as SGHTA and CDR2 as FQGNSA.

This chain links TRBV6-5 with TRBJ2-7; 7 positions match TRBD1. There are 15 residues in the CDR3. V dropped 6 bases and J dropped 5; count of bases not matched to a gene: 13. CDR1 and CDR2 from the germline V gene are MNHEY and SVGAGI. CDR3 loop: CASSETGSYNDEQYF. The CDR3 nucleotides read TGTGCCAGCAGCGAGACAGGGAGTTATAACGACGAGCAGTACTTC.

This clone occurred once. The V and J genes are TRBV27 and TRBJ1-5; 10 positions agree with TRBD1. V was clipped by 6 bases and J by 6 bases; unmatched bases: 2. This CDR3 comprises 13 residues. Germline loops: CDR1 MNHEY, CDR2 SMNVEV (reference sequence). CDR3: CASRTGGGQPQHF. CDR3 bases: TGTGCCAGCAGGACAGGGGGCGGTCAGCCCCAGCATTTT.

The chain has TRBV30 and TRBJ1-2, with D hard to call. The CDR3 runs to 15 residues. Germline values: CDR1 GTSNPN, CDR2 SVGIG (reference sequence). Trimming left V 4 bases short and J 4 bases short, with 19 bases between. The CDR3 spells CAWIIRPIEGYGYTF. CDR3 bases: TGTGCCTGGATAATTCGGCCAATCGAGGGCTATGGCTACACCTTC.

This clone has just a few counts. This sequence joins TRBV7-9 and TRBJ1-2, with 8 bases identical to TRBD1. The CDR3 spans 17 residues. Trimming removed 1 base from V and 3 bases from J; junction bases left unmatched: 10. From germline, CDR1 is SEHNR and CDR2 FQNEAQ (reference sequence). CDR3 region: CASSLVQGASRDYGYTF. Here the CDR3 DNA reads TGTGCCAGCAGCTTAGTTCAGGGGGCGAGCAGGGACTATGGCTACACCTTC.

J is TRBJ2-7 and V is TRBV5-6, with 10 bases that match TRBD1. The CDR3 is 17 residues long. Germline V CDR1 and CDR2: SGHDT, YYEEEE. V dropped 4 bases and J dropped 0; count of bases not matched to a gene: 10. The CDR3 sequence is CASSQTAGQGNSYEQYF. CDR3 DNA: TGTGCCAGCAGCCAGACCGCGGGACAGGGGAACTCCTACGAGCAGTACTTC.

This clone was observed a single time. V usage is TRBV30 and J usage is TRBJ2-2, with TRBD2 matching over 9 bases. From germline, CDR1 is GTSNPN and CDR2 SVGIG (reference sequence). CDR3 length: 15 amino acids. Germline trimming cut 4 bases from V and 3 bases from J; bases unmatched to any gene: 6. CDR3 DNA sequence: TGTGCCTGGAAAGGACTAGCGTCGGACACCGGGGAGCTGTTTTTT. It encodes CAWKGLASDTGELFF. The whole variable domain, remainder taken from reference TRBV30 and TRBJ2-2, is SQTIHQWPATLVQPVGSPLSLECTVEGTSNPNLYWYRQAAGRGLQLLFYSVGIGQISSEVPQNLSASRPQDRQFILSSKKLLLSDSGFYLCAWKGLASDTGELFFGEGSRLTVL.

The rearrangement uses TRBV14 and TRBJ2-3; possible D gene TRBD2, 5 bases. The CDR3 spans 14 residues. Trimming removed 4 bases from V and 6 bases from J, with 14 bases in between. Germline lookup yields CDR1 SGHDN and CDR2 FVKESK. As DNA, the CDR3 is TGTGCCAGCAGCCGAGCGGCCCGGGTGGATACGCAGTATTTT. This codes for CASSRAARVDTQYF. Variable domain in full (rest from reference TRBV14 and TRBJ2-3): EAGVTQFPSHSVIEKGQTVTLRCDPISGHDNLYWYRRVMGKEIKFLLHFVKESKQDESGMPNNRFLAERTGGTYSTLKVQPAELEDSGVYFCASSRAARVDTQYFGPGTRLTVL.